These T cell receptor beta chains were read from a single sample in a study of cytomegalovirus exposure and HLA in healthy donors. Assay used: immunoSEQ multiplex PCR; TCRdb lists only in-frame clones, some missing. The sample lists 130,000 to 150,000 clones, 60% to 85% occurring once. The specimen sequenced was PBMCs. Source of these receptors: a man aged 35-49 years in good health and CMV-seropositive. The CDR3 runs from the conserved cysteine through the conserved F or W. A D gene is named only where the DNA matches it firmly. Size values are once, few and many counts, or a class for expanded clones, and some rows have none.

TRBV6-5	TRBJ2-6	.	.	CASSYVSSGANVLTF	TGTGCCAGCAGTTACGTTAGCTCTGGGGCCAACGTCCTGACTTTC
TRBV29-1	TRBJ1-1	.	.	CSVVQGNTEAFF	TGCAGCGTTGTCCAGGGGAACACTGAAGCTTTCTTT
TRBV7-9	TRBJ2-7	.	TRBD2	CASSPVWRESNEQYF	TGTGCCAGCAGCCCGGTCTGGCGGGAGTCGAACGAGCAGTACTTC
TRBV30	TRBJ1-1	.	TRBD1	CAWGQQGATEAFF	TGTGCCTGGGGGCAACAGGGGGCTACTGAAGCTTTCTTT
TRBV7-9	TRBJ1-5	.	TRBD1	CSSSAWTGTNQPQHF	TGTTCCAGCAGCGCCTGGACAGGTACCAATCAGCCCCAGCATTTT
TRBV6-1	TRBJ2-7	.	.	CASTEGGVYYEQYF	TGTGCCAGCACCGAGGGGGGGGTCTACTACGAGCAGTACTTC
TRBV29-1	TRBJ1-3	.	.	CSVLTGRGNTIYF	TGCAGCGTATTGACAGGTCGTGGAAACACCATATATTTT
TRBV28	TRBJ1-4	.	TRBD1	CASSTPGQGYEKLFF	TGTGCCAGCAGTACTCCGGGACAGGGGTATGAAAAACTGTTTTTT
TRBV18	TRBJ2-5	.	.	CASSLGEAETQYF	TGTGCCAGCTCACTCGGGGAAGCGGAGACCCAGTACTTC
TRBV5-1	TRBJ2-3	.	TRBD1	CASSLDRVTDTQYF	TGCGCCAGCAGCCTCGACAGGGTCACAGATACGCAGTATTTT
TRBV6-1	TRBJ1-1	few	.	CASRKSQGQNTEAFF	TGTGCCAGCAGAAAAAGTCAGGGCCAGAACACTGAAGCTTTCTTT
TRBV5-1	TRBJ2-1	.	TRBD2	CASSPGTSGSLEQFF	TGCGCCAGCAGCCCCGGGACTAGCGGGTCGCTTGAGCAGTTCTTC
TRBV28	TRBJ1-2	.	TRBD1	CASRQGQGFDSVWSTNYGYTF	TGTGCCAGCAGACAGGGGCAGGGGTTTGATTCGGTTTGGTCAACTAACTATGGCTACACCTTC
TRBV6-1	TRBJ1-2	.	.	CASSEELRDNYGYTF	TGTGCCAGCAGTGAAGAGCTCAGGGATAACTATGGCTACACCTTC
TRBV7-6	TRBJ2-7	once	TRBD2	CASSSLNPGLAGGGSYEQYF	TGTGCCAGCAGCTCGTTGAACCCGGGACTAGCGGGAGGAGGGTCCTACGAGCAGTACTTC
TRBV5-1	TRBJ1-4	.	TRBD1	CASSLGTGGEKLFF	TGCGCCAGCAGCTTGGGGACAGGGGGTGAAAAACTGTTTTTT
TRBV19	TRBJ1-1	few	TRBD1	CASRRQGRNTEAFF	TGTGCCAGTAGGAGACAGGGGAGGAACACTGAAGCTTTCTTT
TRBV30	TRBJ2-5	.	TRBD2	CALAGVGETQYF	TGTGCCTTAGCGGGAGTTGGAGAGACCCAGTACTTC
TRBV19	TRBJ2-7	.	TRBD2	CASSIRLAGYEQYF	TGTGCCAGTAGTATCAGGCTAGCGGGCTACGAGCAGTACTTC
TRBV27	TRBJ1-4	.	TRBD1	CASSSTGGDEKLFF	TGTGCCAGCAGTTCTACAGGGGGCGATGAAAAACTGTTTTTT
TRBV7-3	TRBJ2-2	once	TRBD1	CASSSAGGENTGELFF	TGTGCCAGCAGCTCAGCAGGGGGCGAAAACACCGGGGAGCTGTTTTTT
TRBV2	TRBJ2-5	.	TRBD2	CASSGGLAGVLETQYF	TGTGCCAGCAGCGGGGGACTAGCGGGAGTTTTAGAGACCCAGTACTTC
TRBV7-3	TRBJ2-7	.	TRBD1	CASSSSPGQGFSEQYF	TGTGCCAGCAGCTCCTCTCCGGGACAGGGTTTTAGCGAGCAGTACTTC
TRBV30	TRBJ1-4	.	TRBD1	CALTGGGEKLFF	TGTGCCTTGACAGGGGGCGGTGAAAAACTGTTTTTT
TRBV9	TRBJ1-2	.	.	CASRPTGIYGYTF	TGTGCCAGCAGACCGACAGGCATCTATGGCTACACCTTC
TRBV19	TRBJ1-2	.	.	CASSITQNYGYTF	TGTGCCAGTAGTATAACGCAGAACTATGGCTACACCTTC
TRBV6-5	TRBJ2-3	few	.	CASSYLGGSTDTQYF	TGTGCCAGCAGTTACCTGGGGGGAAGCACAGATACGCAGTATTTT
TRBV25-1	TRBJ2-7	.	TRBD1	CASSAGTGQGNYEQYF	TGTGCCAGCAGTGCGGGAACGGGACAGGGGAACTACGAGCAGTACTTC
TRBV19	TRBJ1-1	.	TRBD1	CASRSKGAPRNTEAFF	TGTGCCAGTAGGTCAAAGGGGGCGCCGAGGAACACTGAAGCTTTCTTT
TRBV6-6	TRBJ2-5	.	.	CASTLDFRETQYF	TGTGCCAGCACGTTAGACTTCCGAGAGACCCAGTACTTC
TRBV27	TRBJ1-3	.	.	CASSFNGVGGNTIYF	TGTGCCAGCAGTTTTAACGGGGTCGGTGGAAACACCATATATTTT
TRBV7-8	TRBJ2-7	.	.	CASSPQYEQYF	TGTGCCAGCAGCCCACAATACGAGCAGTACTTC
TRBV6-6	TRBJ2-1	.	TRBD2	CASSSQSSGPNNEQFF	TGTGCCAGCAGTTCCCAATCTAGCGGACCTAACAATGAGCAGTTCTTC
TRBV7-9	TRBJ1-6	.	.	CASSPGQSNHHF	TGTGCCAGCAGCCCCGGACAGTCAAATCACCACTTT
TRBV28	TRBJ1-2	.	TRBD1	CASSTGQDYGYTF	TGTGCCAGCAGTACGGGACAGGACTATGGCTACACCTTC
TRBV29-1	TRBJ2-5	.	TRBD1	CSVGGSGQRRPEETQYF	TGCAGCGTTGGGGGATCGGGACAGCGGAGACCCGAAGAGACCCAGTACTTC
TRBV6-5	TRBJ1-6	once	TRBD1	CASRRDSYNSPLHF	TGTGCCAGCAGACGGGACAGCTATAATTCACCCCTCCACTTT
TRBV19	TRBJ2-7	.	TRBD2	CASSMRRREVFEQYF	TGTGCCAGTAGTATGAGACGGCGGGAGGTTTTCGAGCAGTACTTC
TRBV30	TRBJ1-6	.	.	CAWTGSRDSPLHF	TGTGCCTGGACAGGGTCCCGGGATTCACCCCTCCACTTT
TRBV29-1	TRBJ1-3	.	.	CSVAWAGRNTIYF	TGCAGCGTTGCCTGGGCAGGAAGAAACACCATATATTTT
TRBV15	TRBJ2-7	.	.	CATSSIRGEGSYEQYF	TGTGCCACCAGCAGTATTAGGGGGGAGGGATCCTACGAGCAGTACTTC
TRBV2	TRBJ2-7	.	TRBD1	CASSRTGVSYEQYF	TGTGCCAGCTCTAGGACAGGGGTCTCCTACGAGCAGTACTTC
TRBV7-8	TRBJ2-2	.	.	CASSLVLSISGELFF	TGTGCCAGCAGCTTAGTTCTTTCCATCAGCGGGGAGCTGTTTTTT
TRBV16	TRBJ1-2	.	.	CASSQLRETYGYTF	TGTGCCAGCAGCCAATTGCGGGAGACCTATGGCTACACCTTC